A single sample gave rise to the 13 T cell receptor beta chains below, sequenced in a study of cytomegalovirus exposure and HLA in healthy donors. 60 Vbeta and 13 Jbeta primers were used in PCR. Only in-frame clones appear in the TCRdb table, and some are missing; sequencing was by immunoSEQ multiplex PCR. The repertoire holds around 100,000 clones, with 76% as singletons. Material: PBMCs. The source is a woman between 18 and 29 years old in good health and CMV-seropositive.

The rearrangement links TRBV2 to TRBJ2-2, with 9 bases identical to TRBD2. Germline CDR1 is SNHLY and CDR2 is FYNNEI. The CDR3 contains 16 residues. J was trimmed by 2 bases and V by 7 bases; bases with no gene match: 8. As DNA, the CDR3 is TGTGCCAGCATAAGGGAGGGACTAGCAAACACCGGGGAGCTGTTTTTT. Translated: CASIREGLANTGELFF. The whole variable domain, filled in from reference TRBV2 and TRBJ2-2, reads EPEVTQTPSHQVTQMGQEVILRCVPISNHLYFYWYRQILGQKVEFLVSFYNNEISEKSEIFDDQFSVERPDGSNFTLKIRSTKLEDSAMYFCASIREGLANTGELFFGEGSRLTVL.

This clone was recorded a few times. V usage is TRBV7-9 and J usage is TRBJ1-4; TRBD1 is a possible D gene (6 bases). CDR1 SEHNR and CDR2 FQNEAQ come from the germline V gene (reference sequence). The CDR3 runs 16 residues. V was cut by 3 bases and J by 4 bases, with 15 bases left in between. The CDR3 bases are TGTGCCAGCAGCTTCATCCCGACAGGTTATAATGAAAAACTGTTTTTT. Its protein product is CASSFIPTGYNEKLFF.

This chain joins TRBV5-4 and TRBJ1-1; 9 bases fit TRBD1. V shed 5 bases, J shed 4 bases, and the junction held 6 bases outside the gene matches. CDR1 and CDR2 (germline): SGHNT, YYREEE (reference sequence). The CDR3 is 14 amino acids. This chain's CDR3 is CASRNTGGFTEAFF. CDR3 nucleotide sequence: TGTGCCAGCAGAAATACAGGGGGCTTCACTGAAGCTTTCTTT.

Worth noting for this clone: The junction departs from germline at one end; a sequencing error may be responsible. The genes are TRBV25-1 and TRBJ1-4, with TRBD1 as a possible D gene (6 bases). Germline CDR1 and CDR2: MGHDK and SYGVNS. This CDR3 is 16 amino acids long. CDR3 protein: CTSSESPDSGGEKLFF. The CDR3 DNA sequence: TGTACCAGCAGTGAATCACCGGACAGCGGGGGTGAAAAACTGTTTTTT.

CDR3 amino acids: CASSPSWTGTNTEAFF. CDR3 bases: TGTGCCAGTAGTCCCTCCTGGACAGGAACGAACACTGAAGCTTTCTTT. The rearrangement uses TRBV19 and TRBJ1-1; 7 bases line up with TRBD1. Trimming at V came to 5 bases and at J to 1 base, leaving 10 bases not matched to a gene. The CDR3 runs to 16 residues. The germline V gene has CDR1 LNHDA and CDR2 SQIVND (reference sequence).

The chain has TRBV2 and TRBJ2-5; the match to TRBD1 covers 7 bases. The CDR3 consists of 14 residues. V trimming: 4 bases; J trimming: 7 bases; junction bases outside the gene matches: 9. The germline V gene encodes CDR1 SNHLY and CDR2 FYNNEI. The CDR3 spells CASSAPGGRGTQYF. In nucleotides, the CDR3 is TGTGCCAGCAGTGCCCCAGGGGGTAGGGGGACCCAGTACTTC.

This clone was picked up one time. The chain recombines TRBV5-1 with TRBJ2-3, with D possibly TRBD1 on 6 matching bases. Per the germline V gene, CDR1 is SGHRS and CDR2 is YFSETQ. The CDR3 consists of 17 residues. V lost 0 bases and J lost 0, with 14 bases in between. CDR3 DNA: TGCGCCAGCAGCTTGGACCCACAGGGTTCTAGCACAGATACGCAGTATTTT. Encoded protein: CASSLDPQGSSTDTQYF.

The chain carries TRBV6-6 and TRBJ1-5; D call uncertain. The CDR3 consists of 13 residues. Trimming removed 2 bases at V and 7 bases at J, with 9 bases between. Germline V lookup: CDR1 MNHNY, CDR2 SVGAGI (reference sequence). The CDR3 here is CASSYTGGQPQHF. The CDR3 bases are TGTGCCAGCAGTTACACGGGAGGCCAGCCCCAGCATTTT.

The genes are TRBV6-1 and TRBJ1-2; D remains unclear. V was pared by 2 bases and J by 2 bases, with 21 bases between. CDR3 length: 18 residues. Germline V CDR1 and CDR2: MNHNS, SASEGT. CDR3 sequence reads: CASSEMARRTGVNYGYTF. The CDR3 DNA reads TGTGCCAGCAGTGAAATGGCTCGGAGAACCGGTGTGAACTATGGCTACACCTTC.

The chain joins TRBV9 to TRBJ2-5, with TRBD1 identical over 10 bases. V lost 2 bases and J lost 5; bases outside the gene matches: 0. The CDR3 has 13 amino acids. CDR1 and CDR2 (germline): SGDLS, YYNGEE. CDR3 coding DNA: TGTGCCAGCAGCGTGGACAGGGGGGAGACCCAGTACTTC. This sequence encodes CASSVDRGETQYF.

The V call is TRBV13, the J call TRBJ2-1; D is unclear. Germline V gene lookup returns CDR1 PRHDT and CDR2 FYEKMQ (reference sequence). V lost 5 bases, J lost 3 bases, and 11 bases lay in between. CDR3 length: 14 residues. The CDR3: CASSPGGSYNEQFF. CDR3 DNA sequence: TGTGCCAGCAGCCCCGGCGGTAGCTACAATGAGCAGTTCTTC.

CDR3 bases: TGCAGCGTAACACGTCACAGGGATGTGGGCTATGGCTACACCTTC. Protein product: CSVTRHRDVGYGYTF. The V gene is TRBV29-1, the J gene TRBJ1-2; a possible D gene is TRBD1 (6 bases). This CDR3 comprises 15 residues. V gave up 6 bases and J gave up 4 bases, with 21 bases separating them. Germline CDR1 reads SQVTM; CDR2 reads ANQGSEA.

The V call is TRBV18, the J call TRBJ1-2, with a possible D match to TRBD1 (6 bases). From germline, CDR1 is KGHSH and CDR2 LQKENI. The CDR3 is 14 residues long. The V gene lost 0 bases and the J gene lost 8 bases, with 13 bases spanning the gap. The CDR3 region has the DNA TGTGCCAGCTCACCACCGCTGGGGGCTAAGGGCTACACCTTC. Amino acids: CASSPPLGAKGYTF.